These 6 T cell receptor beta chains share one sample of origin, sequenced in a study of cytomegalovirus exposure and HLA in healthy donors (dated by TCRdb to 2017 to 2019). Libraries were made using the immunoSEQ multiplex PCR assay. The multiplex PCR relied on a mix of 60 forward primers for TCR Vbeta segments and 13 reverse primers for TCR Jbeta segments. TCRdb's version of the immuneACCESS table is confined to in-frame rearrangements and falls short of the full clone set. An unresolved V gene accounts for under half of the shortfall where checked; the remainder is of unknown origin. Within this sample are about 200,000 clones, with approximately 79% of them counted one time only. The ten most abundant clones make up about 1.5% of the sample. Sample: PBMCs. The source is a man aged 50 or older in good health and CMV-seronegative.

The CDR3 sequence: CASSLGASSTDTQYF. The CDR3 nucleotides are TGTGCCAGCAGCTTAGGCGCTTCTAGCACAGATACGCAGTATTTT. The chain couples TRBV7-6 to TRBJ2-3; D gene ambiguous. Germline CDR1 is SGHVS and CDR2 is FNYEAQ. Deletions cut 1 base from V and 0 bases from J, with 8 bases between. The CDR3 loop spans 15 amino acids.

DNA for the CDR3: TGCGCCAGCAGCCAAGATGAGAGACAGGGGATTTACGAGCAGTACTTC. Protein sequence: CASSQDERQGIYEQYF. The chain joins TRBV4-1 to TRBJ2-7; 8 bases map to TRBD1. Germline values: CDR1 MGHRA, CDR2 YSYEKL. There are 16 residues in the CDR3. The J segment lost 4 bases and the V segment lost 0 bases, leaving 8 bases of the junction unmatched.

This clone was seen once. The chain combines TRBV9 with TRBJ2-1; 7 nucleotides align to TRBD2. V trimming: 0 bases; J trimming: 4 bases; junction bases outside the gene matches: 4. The CDR3 length is 15 residues. The germline gives CDR1 SGDLS, CDR2 YYNGEE. The CDR3 region has the DNA TGTGCCAGCAGCGTAGCGGCTAGCGGATACAATGAGCAGTTCTTC. This gives the protein CASSVAASGYNEQFF.

As DNA, the CDR3 is TGTGCCAGTAGTATCGGGACAAGGAGCTCCTACGAGCAGTACTTC. Its translation is CASSIGTRSSYEQYF. V is TRBV19 and J is TRBJ2-7; possibly TRBD1 for D (6 bases). V was cut by 3 bases and J by 0 bases, with 12 bases left in between. Germline loops: CDR1 LNHDA, CDR2 SQIVND (reference sequence). There are 15 residues in the CDR3. Using reference TRBV19 and TRBJ2-7 for the parts outside the CDR3, the full variable domain is DGGITQSPKYLFRKEGQNVTLSCEQNLNHDAMYWYRQDPGQGLRLIYYSQIVNDFQKGDIAEGYSVSREKKESFPLTVTSAQKNPTAFYLCASSIGTRSSYEQYFGPGTRLTVT.

The chain carries TRBV28 and TRBJ2-7, with D possibly being TRBD2 (5 bases). CDR1 and CDR2 (germline): MDHEN, SYDVKM. CDR3 length: 10 residues. V was trimmed by 11 bases and J by 6 bases, leaving 11 bases between them. CDR3 region: CAAGGAEQYF. DNA for the CDR3: TGTGCCGCGGGCGGCGCCGAGCAGTACTTC.

This clone was counted a few times. The chain recombines TRBV4-1 with TRBJ1-4, with 9 bases fitting TRBD1. The germline V gene encodes CDR1 MGHRA and CDR2 YSYEKL. This CDR3 is built from 15 residues. Losses at the gene ends were 4 bases for V and 8 bases for J; bases not matched to a gene: 8. The CDR3 loop is CASSPRQGEGEKLFF. The CDR3 bases are TGCGCCAGCAGCCCCCGACAGGGGGAAGGAGAAAAACTGTTTTTT.